A selection of T cell receptor beta chains follows, all from one sample in a study of blood T cells in healthy people across ages. TCRdb independently ran MiXCR on the 5' RACE reads; one entry per CDR3 protein. The data show about 970,000 distinct CDR3 sequences, about 53% seen once. The source material was blood. These TCRs come from a woman aged 60-75 years in good health. CDR3s include the opening cysteine and the closing phenylalanine or tryptophan. A D gene is named only where the DNA matches it firmly. Rows give clone size only sometimes, using once, few, many, or a class for an expanded clone.

j_gene	abundance	v_gene	d_gene	len	CDR3aa	CDR3nt
TRBJ2-7	-	TRBV12-3/TRBV12-4	-	16	CASSPSPGQGIYEQYF	TGTGCCAGCAGTCCCAGTCCCGGGCAGGGAATCTACGAGCAGTACTTC
TRBJ2-1	-	TRBV20-1	-	16	CSARDPWSGSYNEQFF	TGCAGTGCTAGAGATCCGTGGTCAGGGAGTTACAATGAGCAGTTCTTC
TRBJ1-4	-	TRBV6-6	-	15	CASSDTPGGSGKLFF	TGTGCCAGCTCTGACACACCCGGGGGCTCCGGAAAACTGTTTTTT
TRBJ1-2	few	TRBV28	-	11	CASSTAKGYTF	TGTGCCAGCAGCACCGCTAAAGGCTACACCTTC
TRBJ2-7	few	TRBV29-1	-	13	CSVESGDDYEQYF	TGCAGCGTTGAATCAGGGGACGACTACGAGCAGTACTTC
TRBJ1-4	few	TRBV5-1	TRBD1	15	CASSVTGATNEKLFF	TGCGCCAGCAGCGTCACAGGGGCAACTAATGAAAAACTGTTTTTT
TRBJ2-7	-	TRBV10-3	-	16	CAISEGVALKTYEQYF	TGTGCCATCAGTGAGGGGGTAGCGCTTAAAACCTACGAGCAGTACTTC
TRBJ2-5	-	TRBV7-9	TRBD2	15	CASSWTSGSRETQYF	TGTGCCAGCAGCTGGACTAGCGGGAGTCGGGAGACCCAGTACTTC
TRBJ1-5	-	TRBV28	TRBD1	16	CASSPTHRGSGQPQHF	TGTGCCAGCAGTCCCACCCACAGGGGCTCGGGGCAGCCCCAGCATTTT
TRBJ1-6	few	TRBV12-3/TRBV12-4	TRBD1	16	CASSLNTGGIDSPLHF	TGTGCCAGCAGTTTAAATACAGGGGGGATTGATTCACCCCTCCACTTT
TRBJ2-7	-	TRBV20-1	TRBD2	14	CSARESGSDYEQYF	TGCAGTGCTAGAGAAAGCGGGAGTGACTACGAGCAGTACTTC